Listed here are 27 T cell receptor beta chains from one sample, sequenced in a study of T cells in Graves' hyperthyroidism and ophthalmopathy. Researchers took RNA transcripts and amplified the TCR beta CDR3 regions from them. The TCR CDR3 was amplified in a first-round RT-PCR using the HTBI primer set. A single record per CDR3 protein comes from TCRdb applying MiXCR to the multiplex PCR reads. This table holds over 250,000 distinct CDR3 sequences, about a sixth found once. Sequenced: blood. All receptors derive from an older woman with Graves' ophthalmopathy.

This clonotype occurred many times. This chain uses TRBV5-1 with TRBJ2-3; 7 bases match TRBD2. Looked up from germline, CDR1 is SGHRS and CDR2 is YFSETQ. After removal of 5 bases from V and 0 bases from J, the junction contained 3 bases not matched to a gene. The CDR3 is 14 amino acids. For the CDR3, the DNA is TGCGCCAGCAGGGCGGGAGTGAGCACAGATACGCAGTATTTT. Its protein product is CASRAGVSTDTQYF.

V and J are TRBV27 and TRBJ2-2; TRBD1 aligns across 7 bases. With V trimmed by 6 bases and J by 6 bases, 16 bases remained unmatched. The germline gives CDR1 MNHEY, CDR2 SMNVEV (reference sequence). CDR3 size: 17 residues. The CDR3 here is CASSRTRWQGVAGELFF. The DNA of the CDR3 is TGTGCCAGCAGCCGCACGAGGTGGCAGGGGGTTGCCGGGGAGCTGTTTTTT.

This clonotype was seen many times. The rearrangement joins TRBV28 to TRBJ1-1; D gene unclear. This CDR3 region has 11 residues. Germline values: CDR1 MDHEN, CDR2 SYDVKM. V was pared by 4 bases and J by 5 bases, with 5 bases between. The CDR3 DNA is TGTGCCAGCAGTTACGGAACTGAAGCTTTCTTT. Translating gives CASSYGTEAFF.

This clonotype showed up many times. The chain joins TRBV6-6 to TRBJ1-1; 8 bases agree with TRBD1. After removal of 0 bases from V and 6 bases from J, the junction contained 12 bases not matched to a gene. Germline V gives CDR1 MNHNY, CDR2 SVGAGI (reference sequence). CDR3 size: 17 residues. The DNA for the CDR3 is TGTGCCAGCAGTTACTCGACTTTAGGCAGGGGGCTGCCTGAAGCTTTCTTT. Its protein is CASSYSTLGRGLPEAFF.

The table lists this clonotype with many counts. The chain joins TRBV6-2 or TRBV6-3 to TRBJ2-7; D perhaps matches TRBD1 (6 bases). V was shortened by 0 bases and J by 9 bases, with 12 bases between the two germline ends. Germline values: CDR1 MNHEY, CDR2 SVGEGT. The CDR3 sequence is 13 residues long. The CDR3, as DNA: TGTGCCAGCAGTTACTCGTCTGGACAGACGCAGTACTTC. Its protein is CASSYSSGQTQYF.

Turning to this clonotype: A much larger clone is a single base away; this may be a read error. V is TRBV7-2 and J is TRBJ2-5; D might be TRBD2 (7 bases). This CDR3 contains 15 residues. Germline CDR1 reads SGHTA; CDR2 reads FQGNSA. CDR3 region: CASSLRGGAEEAQYF. The CDR3 coding sequence is TGTGCCAGCAGCTTACGTGGGGGGGCCGAAGAGGCCCAGTACTTC. The full variable domain, rest sourced from reference TRBV7-2 and TRBJ2-5, is GAGVSQSPSNKVTEKGKDVELRCDPISGHTALYWYRQSLGQGLEFLIYFQGNSAPDKSGLPSDRFSAERTGGSVSTLTIQRTQQEDSAVYLCASSLRGGAEEAQYFGPGTRLLVL.

Comments on this clonotype: One junction end disagrees with the germline gene, perhaps due to a read error. The CDR3 sequence is CASSQDRPQAPDTQYF. The CDR3 region has the DNA TGCGCCAGCAGCCAAGACCGACCGCAGGCACCAGATACGCAGTATTTT. This chain joins TRBV7-2 and TRBJ2-3; D ambiguous. The germline V gene encodes CDR1 SGHTA and CDR2 FQGNSA. This CDR3 has 16 amino acids. The full variable domain, completed using reference TRBV7-2 and TRBJ2-3, is GAGVSQSPSNKVTEKGKDVELRCDPISGHTALYWYRQSLGQGLEFLIYFQGNSAPDKSGLPSDRFSAERTGGSVSTLTIQRTQQEDSAVYLCASSQDRPQAPDTQYFGPGTRLTVL.

The V and J genes are TRBV7-9 and TRBJ1-4; TRBD1 matches at 7 bases. Looked up from germline, CDR1 is SEHNR and CDR2 is FQNEAQ (reference sequence). With 4 bases clipped from V and 0 bases from J, the junction kept 5 bases outside the gene matches. This CDR3 region has 16 residues. CDR3 residues: CASSSRTGPTNEKLFF. The CDR3 coding sequence is TGTGCCAGCAGCTCCCGGACAGGTCCAACTAATGAAAAACTGTTTTTT.

To note about this clonotype: This sequence may be a read error, since a much larger clone differs from it by one base. The CDR3 ends on some other residue instead of the conserved phenylalanine or tryptophan, so this is likely a read error. The chain uses TRBV28 and TRBJ2-5, with D possibly TRBD2 on 5 matching bases. The germline V gene has CDR1 MDHEN and CDR2 SYDVKM. V was clipped by 3 bases and J by 1 base, with 18 bases between them. The CDR3 has 17 residues. DNA for the CDR3: TGTGCCAGCAGTTTGAGGATGAAGCGGACTCTCCAAGAGACCCAGTACTCC. This gives the protein CASSLRMKRTLQETQYS.

In its sample, this clonotype was seen many times. The chain is built from TRBV20-1 and TRBJ2-7; the D gene could be TRBD1 or TRBD2 (5 bases each). CDR3 length: 12 amino acids. Germline CDR1 DFQATT, CDR2 SNEGSKA (reference sequence). The ends were cut back, 1 base at V and 6 bases at J, with 10 bases in the middle. The CDR3 DNA sequence: TGCAGTGCTAGAGTTCAGGGACGCGAGCAGTACTTC. It specifies CSARVQGREQYF.

This clonotype was recorded at least ten times. The gene calls are TRBV2 and TRBJ2-7, with D maybe TRBD1 (5 bases). With 6 bases removed from V and 2 bases from J, the gap between germline ends came to 11 bases. The CDR3 is 13 amino acids. Germline loops: CDR1 SNHLY, CDR2 FYNNEI. The CDR3 region is CASRWGPTYEQYF. In DNA, the CDR3 is TGTGCCAGCAGGTGGGGCCCTACCTACGAGCAGTACTTC.

This clonotype was picked up many times. One end of the junction does not line up with germline, which may come from a read error. This sequence joins TRBV13 and TRBJ2-7, with 10 bases fitting TRBD1. CDR3 length equals 14 residues. Germline V gene lookup returns CDR1 PRHDT and CDR2 FYEKMQ (reference sequence). The CDR3 DNA is TGCGCCAGCAGCCTAGGACAGGGGGTTTACGAGCAGTACTTC. Its translation: CASSLGQGVYEQYF.

This clonotype has ten or more counts. The rearrangement uses TRBV6-2 or TRBV6-3 and TRBJ1-2; D is undetermined. There are 12 residues in the CDR3. In germline, CDR1 is MNHEY, CDR2 SVGEGT. V was pared by 0 bases and J by 11 bases, with 10 bases between. The CDR3: CASSYSYGEYTF. For the CDR3, the DNA is TGTGCCAGCAGTTACTCATACGGAGAATACACCTTC.

The V gene is TRBV15, the J gene TRBJ2-1; D is ambiguous. Germline assignment: CDR1 LNHNV and CDR2 YYDKDF (reference sequence). Trimming removed 5 bases at V and 9 bases at J, with 20 bases between. The CDR3 totals 15 residues. CDR3 bases: TGTGCCACCAGCCCCCGGACCCCCCAGACGGTTGAGCAGTTCTTC. The encoded protein is CATSPRTPQTVEQFF.

This clonotype has ten or more counts. The J gene is TRBJ2-1, the V gene TRBV28; D is uncertain. This CDR3 comprises 14 residues. Germline V gene lookup returns CDR1 MDHEN and CDR2 SYDVKM. Trimming left V 7 bases short and J 7 bases short, with 17 bases between. CDR3 protein: CASTPLESLNEQFF. In DNA form, the CDR3 reads TGTGCCAGCACCCCTCTGGAGTCTCTTAATGAGCAGTTCTTC.

The J gene is TRBJ1-6, the V gene TRBV7-2, with TRBD1 identical over 7 bases. The V gene's germline CDR1 is SGHTA and CDR2 FQGNSA. This CDR3 comprises 13 residues. The trim removed 4 bases at V and 12 bases at J, leaving 6 bases unmatched. This CDR3 is CASSSRQGQPLHF. The CDR3 DNA sequence: TGTGCCAGCAGCTCGAGACAGGGCCAACCCCTCCACTTT.

This clonotype was found many times. The genes are TRBV5-6 and TRBJ2-5; D remains ambiguous. The CDR3 is 14 amino acids. Looked up from germline, CDR1 is SGHDT and CDR2 is YYEEEE. V was trimmed by 3 bases and J by 4 bases, leaving 13 bases between them. CDR3 in amino acids: CASSSGEAGETQYF. The CDR3 DNA follows: TGTGCCAGCAGCTCAGGTGAGGCCGGAGAGACCCAGTACTTC.

The chain employs TRBV20-1 and TRBJ2-3; 10 positions agree with TRBD2. CDR3 length: 14 residues. Per the germline V gene, CDR1 is DFQATT and CDR2 is SNEGSKA (reference sequence). Trimming at V came to 6 bases and at J to 0 bases, leaving 3 bases not matched to a gene. The CDR3 sequence: CSASGGGSTDTQYF. In DNA, the CDR3 is TGCAGTGCCAGCGGGGGGGGCAGCACAGATACGCAGTATTTT.

This clonotype was seen ten or more times. This chain links TRBV27 with TRBJ2-7, with 7 bases identical to TRBD2. The CDR3 is made up of 15 amino acids. Germline V gives CDR1 MNHEY, CDR2 SMNVEV (reference sequence). Trimming took 2 bases from V and 2 from J; bases not matched to a gene: 6. The CDR3 DNA follows: TGTGCCAGCAGTTTACGGCCTAGCGGAGCCTACGAGCAGTACTTC. This translates into CASSLRPSGAYEQYF.

This clonotype turned up a few times. The chain is built from TRBV18 and TRBJ1-2; TRBD1 is a possible D gene (5 bases). This CDR3 spans 12 amino acids. From germline, CDR1 is KGHSH and CDR2 LQKENI. The germline V and J ends were trimmed by 4 bases and 8 bases, with 11 bases remaining between them. The CDR3 coding sequence is TGTGCCAGCTCACTGCAGGGACGGGGCTACACCTTC. Translated: CASSLQGRGYTF.

This clonotype was seen at least ten times. The CDR3 DNA reads TGTGCCAGCTCACCACCTTCGCTTTCCTACGAGCAGTACTTC. This gives the protein CASSPPSLSYEQYF. This rearrangement joins TRBV18 to TRBJ2-7, with D uncertain. The CDR3 extends over 14 amino acids. CDR1 and CDR2 from the germline V gene are KGHSH and LQKENI. V was pared by 0 bases and J by 1 base, with 7 bases between.

In its sample, this clonotype was seen many times. The chain employs TRBV28 and TRBJ2-4; D is undetermined. Germline CDR1 and CDR2: MDHEN and SYDVKM. The germline V and J ends were trimmed by 1 base and 3 bases, with 4 bases remaining between them. CDR3 length: 13 amino acids. CDR3 coding DNA: TGTGCCAGCAGTTTATACAGCAAAAACATTCAGTACTTC. Protein product: CASSLYSKNIQYF.

This clonotype was counted ten times or more. The chain links TRBV29-1 to TRBJ1-2; D not certain. This CDR3 is built from 13 residues. The germline V gene has CDR1 SQVTM and CDR2 ANQGSEA. V dropped 6 bases and J dropped 1 base, with 12 bases sitting between them. CDR3 sequence reads: CSVATVHNYGYTF. CDR3 bases: TGCAGCGTCGCAACCGTCCATAACTATGGCTACACCTTC.

This sequence joins TRBV9 and TRBJ2-3, with 8 bases identical to TRBD2. The CDR3 consists of 17 residues. The germline V gene encodes CDR1 SGDLS and CDR2 YYNGEE. With 0 bases clipped from V and 4 bases from J, the junction kept 10 bases outside the gene matches. The CDR3 here is CASSVGPSGGPADTQYF. DNA of the CDR3: TGTGCCAGCAGCGTAGGGCCCTCGGGGGGGCCTGCAGATACGCAGTATTTT.

To note about this clonotype: Given a much more abundant clone one base away, this may be a read error. The V call is TRBV12-3 or TRBV12-4, the J call TRBJ1-2, with D uncertain. The CDR3 contains 13 residues. V was pared by 0 bases and J by 2 bases, with 4 bases between. The CDR3 reads CASSLAPNYGYTF. DNA of the CDR3: TGTGCCAGCAGTTTAGCCCCGAACTATGGCTACACCTTC.

In its sample, this clonotype was seen many times. This rearrangement joins TRBV10-2 to TRBJ1-5, with a possible D match to TRBD1 (6 bases). Per the germline V gene, CDR1 is WSHSY and CDR2 is SAAADI. Deletions cut 6 bases from V and 4 bases from J, with 16 bases between. This CDR3 region has 15 residues. In DNA, the CDR3 is TGCGCCAGCAGCCCCCCCGACAGGCTGAATCAGCCCCAGCATTTT. Encoded protein: CASSPPDRLNQPQHF.

This clonotype was counted ten times or more. The genes are TRBV27 and TRBJ2-3; tentative D call: TRBD2 (5 bases). CDR1 MNHEY and CDR2 SMNVEV come from the germline V gene (reference sequence). This CDR3 has 13 residues. Trimming stripped 4 bases from V and 2 bases from J, with 7 bases between. CDR3 sequence: CASSYGVTDTQYF. DNA for the CDR3: TGTGCCAGCAGTTACGGGGTCACAGATACGCAGTATTTT.